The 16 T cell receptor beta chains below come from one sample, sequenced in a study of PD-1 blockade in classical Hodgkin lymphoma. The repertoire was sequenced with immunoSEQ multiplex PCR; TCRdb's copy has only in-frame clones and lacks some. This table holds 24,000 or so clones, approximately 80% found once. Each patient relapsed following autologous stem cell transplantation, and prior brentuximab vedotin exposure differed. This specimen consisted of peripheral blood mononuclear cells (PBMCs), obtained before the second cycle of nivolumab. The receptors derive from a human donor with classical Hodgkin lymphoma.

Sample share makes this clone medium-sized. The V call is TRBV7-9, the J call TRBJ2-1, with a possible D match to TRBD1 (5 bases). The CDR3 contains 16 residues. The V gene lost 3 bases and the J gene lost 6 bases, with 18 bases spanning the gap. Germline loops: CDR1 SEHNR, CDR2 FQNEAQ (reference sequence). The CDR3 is CASSLIGVSERNEQFF. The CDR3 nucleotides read TGTGCCAGCAGCTTGATAGGGGTCTCCGAACGCAATGAGCAGTTCTTC.

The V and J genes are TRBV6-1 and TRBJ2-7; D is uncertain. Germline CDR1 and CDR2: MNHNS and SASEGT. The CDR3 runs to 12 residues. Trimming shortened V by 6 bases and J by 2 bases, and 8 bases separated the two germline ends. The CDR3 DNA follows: TGTGCCAGCAGGGTGGGGACCTACGAGCAGTACTTC. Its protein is CASRVGTYEQYF.

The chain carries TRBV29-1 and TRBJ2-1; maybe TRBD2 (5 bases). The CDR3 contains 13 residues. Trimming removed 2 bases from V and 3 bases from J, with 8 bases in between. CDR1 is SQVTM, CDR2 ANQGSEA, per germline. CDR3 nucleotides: TGCAGCGTTGAACGGACTCTCTACAATGAGCAGTTCTTC. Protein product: CSVERTLYNEQFF.

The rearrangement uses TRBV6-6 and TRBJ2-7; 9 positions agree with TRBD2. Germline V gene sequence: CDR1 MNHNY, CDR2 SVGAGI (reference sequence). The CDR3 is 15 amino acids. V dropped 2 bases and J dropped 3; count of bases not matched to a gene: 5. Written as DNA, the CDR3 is TGTGCCAGCAGTTACGCCCTAGCGGGAAACTACGAGCAGTACTTC. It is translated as CASSYALAGNYEQYF.

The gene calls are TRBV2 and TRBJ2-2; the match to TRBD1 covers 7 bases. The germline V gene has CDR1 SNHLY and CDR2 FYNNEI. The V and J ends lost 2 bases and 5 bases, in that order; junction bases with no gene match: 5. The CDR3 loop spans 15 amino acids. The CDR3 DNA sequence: TGTGCCAGCAGTGAAATGAGGGGGCAAACCGGGGAGCTGTTTTTT. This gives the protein CASSEMRGQTGELFF. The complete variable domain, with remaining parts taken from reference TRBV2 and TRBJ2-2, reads EPEVTQTPSHQVTQMGQEVILRCVPISNHLYFYWYRQILGQKVEFLVSFYNNEISEKSEIFDDQFSVERPDGSNFTLKIRSTKLEDSAMYFCASSEMRGQTGELFFGEGSRLTVL.

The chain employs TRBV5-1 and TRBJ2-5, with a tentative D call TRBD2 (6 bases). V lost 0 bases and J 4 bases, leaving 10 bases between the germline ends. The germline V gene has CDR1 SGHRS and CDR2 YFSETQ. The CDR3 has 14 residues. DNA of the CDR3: TGCGCCAGCAGCTTGGCGGAGGGGATAGAGACCCAGTACTTC. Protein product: CASSLAEGIETQYF. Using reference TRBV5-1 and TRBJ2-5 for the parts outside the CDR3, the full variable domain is KAGVTQTPRYLIKTRGQQVTLSCSPISGHRSVSWYQQTPGQGLQFLFEYFSETQRNKGNFPGRFSGRQFSNSRSEMNVSTLELGDSALYLCASSLAEGIETQYFGPGTRLLVL.

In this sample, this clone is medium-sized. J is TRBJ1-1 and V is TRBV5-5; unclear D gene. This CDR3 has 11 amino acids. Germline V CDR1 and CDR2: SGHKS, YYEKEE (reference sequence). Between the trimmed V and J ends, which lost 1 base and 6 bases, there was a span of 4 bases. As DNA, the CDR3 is TGTGCCAGCAGCTTGACCTCTGAAGCTTTCTTT. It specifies CASSLTSEAFF.

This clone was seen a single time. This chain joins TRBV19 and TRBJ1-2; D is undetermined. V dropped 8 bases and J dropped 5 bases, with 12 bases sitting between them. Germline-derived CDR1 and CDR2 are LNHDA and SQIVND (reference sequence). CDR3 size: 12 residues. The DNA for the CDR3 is TGTGCCAGTGGGGAGTCCCCATATGGCTACACCTTC. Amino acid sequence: CASGESPYGYTF.

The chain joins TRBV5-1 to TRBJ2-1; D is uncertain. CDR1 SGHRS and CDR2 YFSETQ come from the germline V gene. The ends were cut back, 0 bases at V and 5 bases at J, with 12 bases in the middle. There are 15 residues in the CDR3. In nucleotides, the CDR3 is TGCGCCAGCAGCTTGGAGGGCCAGATTAACAATGAGCAGTTCTTC. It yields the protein CASSLEGQINNEQFF. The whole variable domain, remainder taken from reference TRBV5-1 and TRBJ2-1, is KAGVTQTPRYLIKTRGQQVTLSCSPISGHRSVSWYQQTPGQGLQFLFEYFSETQRNKGNFPGRFSGRQFSNSRSEMNVSTLELGDSALYLCASSLEGQINNEQFFGPGTRLTVL.

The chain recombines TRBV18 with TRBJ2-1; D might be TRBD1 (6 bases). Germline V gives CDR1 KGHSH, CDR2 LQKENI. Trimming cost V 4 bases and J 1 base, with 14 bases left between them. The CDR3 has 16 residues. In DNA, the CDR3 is TGTGCCAGCTCACTTTGGGGGCTTGAGTCCTACAATGAGCAGTTCTTC. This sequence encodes CASSLWGLESYNEQFF.

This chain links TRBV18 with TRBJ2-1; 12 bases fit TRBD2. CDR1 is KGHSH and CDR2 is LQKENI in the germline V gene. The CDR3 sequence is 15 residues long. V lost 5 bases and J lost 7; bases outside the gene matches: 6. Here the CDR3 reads CASSGLAGSRNEQFF. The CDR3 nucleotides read TGTGCCAGCTCAGGACTAGCGGGGAGTAGGAATGAGCAGTTCTTC.

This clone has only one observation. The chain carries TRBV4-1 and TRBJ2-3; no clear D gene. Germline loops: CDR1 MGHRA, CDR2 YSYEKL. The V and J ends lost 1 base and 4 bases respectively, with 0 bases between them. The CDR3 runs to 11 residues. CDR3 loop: CASSQADTQYF. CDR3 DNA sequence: TGCGCCAGCAGCCAAGCAGATACGCAGTATTTT.

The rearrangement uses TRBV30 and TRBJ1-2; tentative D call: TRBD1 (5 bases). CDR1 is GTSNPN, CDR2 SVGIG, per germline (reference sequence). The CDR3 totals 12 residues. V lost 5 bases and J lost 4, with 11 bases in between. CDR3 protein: CAWGGTVYGYTF. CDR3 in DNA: TGTGCCTGGGGGGGGACGGTCTATGGCTACACCTTC.

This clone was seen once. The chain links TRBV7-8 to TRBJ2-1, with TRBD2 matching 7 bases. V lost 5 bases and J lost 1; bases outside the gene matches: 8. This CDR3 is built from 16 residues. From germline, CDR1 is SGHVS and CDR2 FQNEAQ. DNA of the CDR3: TGTGCCAGCAGCCAGATGGGCGGGAGATCCTACAATGAGCAGTTCTTC. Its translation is CASSQMGGRSYNEQFF.

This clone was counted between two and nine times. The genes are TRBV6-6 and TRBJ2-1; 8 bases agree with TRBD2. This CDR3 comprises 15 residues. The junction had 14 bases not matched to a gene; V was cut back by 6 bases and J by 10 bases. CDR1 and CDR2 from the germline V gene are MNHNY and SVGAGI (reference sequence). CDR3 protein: CASSASSGLTGEQFF. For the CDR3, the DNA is TGTGCCAGCAGCGCCTCTAGCGGGCTCACCGGGGAGCAGTTCTTC.

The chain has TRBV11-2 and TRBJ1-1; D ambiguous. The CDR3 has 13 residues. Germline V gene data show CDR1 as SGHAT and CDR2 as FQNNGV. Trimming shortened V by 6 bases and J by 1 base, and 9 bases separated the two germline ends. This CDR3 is CASSSDRNTEAFF. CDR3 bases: TGTGCCAGCAGTTCGGACCGGAACACTGAAGCTTTCTTT.